Listed below are T cell receptor beta chains from one sample, sequenced in a study of OX40 agonist ivuxolimab in advanced cancers. Clones were sequenced by immunoSEQ multiplex PCR, and TCRdb holds only the in-frame ones, with some missing. The sample has approximately 70,000 clones, 84% seen once. The material was CD4+ or CD8+ T cells sorted from blood, obtained in a trial of the OX40 agonist ivuxolimab. The receptors come from an adult with an advanced solid tumor such as melanoma, head and neck, liver or kidney cancer. The CDR3 runs from the conserved cysteine through the conserved F or W. Fields, in order: J gene, D gene, V gene, clone size, CDR3 DNA, CDR3 protein. D genes are given only for firm matches. Size is omitted from some rows. Given values are once, few, many or a class for expanded clones.

>TRBJ2-7|NA|TRBV7-9|NA
TGTGCCACCCTCCGGGACGACAACTCCTACGAGCAGTACTTC
CATLRDDNSYEQYF
>TRBJ2-7|TRBD1|TRBV7-2|NA
TGTGCCAGCAGCTTATCCGGGACAGCCTCCTACGAGCAGTACTTC
CASSLSGTASYEQYF
>TRBJ1-2|NA|TRBV30|NA
TGTGCCTGGGTTGAAGCGGATAGGAACGACTATGGCTACACCTTC
CAWVEADRNDYGYTF
>TRBJ2-1|TRBD2|TRBV2|NA
TGTGCCAGCAGTGATTTAGGGACTACCTCGGGAAAGCAGTTCTTC
CASSDLGTTSGKQFF
>TRBJ2-7|NA|TRBV10-3|NA
TGTGCCACCTCTTACAGCGGCGAGCAGTACTTC
CATSYSGEQYF
>TRBJ2-7|NA|TRBV10-3|few
TGTGCCATCAGTGAGAGGGGTGAATACGAGCAGTACTTC
CAISERGEYEQYF
>TRBJ1-5|TRBD1|TRBV19|NA
TGTGCCAGTAGTATCACAGGGGGCGATCAGCCCCAGCATTTT
CASSITGGDQPQHF
>TRBJ2-7|TRBD1|TRBV27|NA
TGTGCCAGCACTCCTCTTACAGGGGCGGGCGAGCAGTACTTC
CASTPLTGAGEQYF
>TRBJ2-7|NA|TRBV2|NA
TGTGCCAGCAGTGGGGAGACAGGTAACGAGCAGTACTTC
CASSGETGNEQYF
>TRBJ2-1|TRBD2|TRBV19|NA
TGTGCCAGTACTACCGACTGGGGAGGGGACAATGAGCAGTTCTTC
CASTTDWGGDNEQFF
>TRBJ1-2|NA|TRBV28|few
TGTGCCAGCAGTTTATCTGCCGGGTCCTATGGCTACACCTTC
CASSLSAGSYGYTF
>TRBJ1-2|NA|TRBV5-1|few
TGCGCCAGCAGCTTGGAACAGCCCTATGGCTACACCTTC
CASSLEQPYGYTF
>TRBJ2-7|NA|TRBV27|few
TGTGCCAGCAGCTGGACACCCAGCTCCTACGAGCAGTACTTC
CASSWTPSSYEQYF
>TRBJ1-3|NA|TRBV21-1|NA
TGTGCCAGCTCCTGGGGTGACAACACCTCTGGAAACACCATATATTTT
CASSWGDNTSGNTIYF
>TRBJ1-5|TRBD1|TRBV29-1|few
TGCAGCGCATCCGGGACAGGGGATCAGCCCCAGCATTTT
CSASGTGDQPQHF
>TRBJ2-7|TRBD1|TRBV7-2|NA
TGTGCCAGCAGCCCAAGAGGGGGCAGCTCCTACGAGCAGTACTTC
CASSPRGGSSYEQYF
>TRBJ1-5|NA|TRBV30|NA
TGTGCCTGGAGTGTACAGGCGATTCAGCCCCAGCATTTT
CAWSVQAIQPQHF
>TRBJ2-2|TRBD2|TRBV2|NA
TGTGCCAGCAGTGCGCGGGGGGCGAACGGGGAGCTGTTTTTT
CASSARGANGELFF
>TRBJ2-3|NA|TRBV12-5|NA
TGTGCTAGTGGTTTGGTACTCTTAGCAAACGCTCGTGGCACAGATACGCAGTATTTT
CASGLVLLANARGTDTQYF
>TRBJ2-3|NA|TRBV4-3|once
TGCGCCAGCAGCCAACAATCAGCGGAGTGGGTAGATACGCAGTATTTT
CASSQQSAEWVDTQYF
>TRBJ2-7|NA|TRBV5-1|NA
TGCGCCAGCAGCTTGGAACAGCCTTCCCACGAGCAGTACTTC
CASSLEQPSHEQYF
>TRBJ2-2|NA|TRBV7-9|NA
TGTGCCAGCAGCCCCCGGGAACGGATAAACACCGGGGAGCTGTTTTTT
CASSPRERINTGELFF
>TRBJ1-2|NA|TRBV6-5|NA
TGTGCCAGCAGGGGGGATAATGGAGGCTACACCTTC
CASRGDNGGYTF
>TRBJ2-1|TRBD2|TRBV4-1|NA
TGCGCCAGCAGCCTACTAGCGGGAGGGGGCAATGAGCAGTTCTTC
CASSLLAGGGNEQFF
>TRBJ2-5|TRBD1|TRBV19|NA
TGTGCCAGTAGTATAGCCGGGACAGGGGGCGGGTACCAAGAGACCCAGTACTTC
CASSIAGTGGGYQETQYF
>TRBJ2-7|NA|TRBV13|NA
TGTGCCAGCAGCTTAGCCTTCGGGACGGAGAGCTCCTACGAGCAGTACTTC
CASSLAFGTESSYEQYF
>TRBJ2-5|NA|TRBV28|NA
TGTGCCAGCAGTTTTGTAGTCACCTTGAGAGAGACCCAGTACTTC
CASSFVVTLRETQYF
>TRBJ2-1|NA|TRBV5-1|NA
TGCGCCAGCAGAGCCACTAGCTCCTACAATGAGCAGTTCTTC
CASRATSSYNEQFF
>TRBJ2-7|NA|TRBV27|NA
TGTGCCAGCAGTTCCGCCTCGACAGTTTCCTACGAGCAGTACTTC
CASSSASTVSYEQYF
>TRBJ2-3|TRBD1|TRBV2|NA
TGTGCCAGCGCTTTAGATGGGCATGTGGGGACAGCTAGCACAGATACGCAGTATTTT
CASALDGHVGTASTDTQYF
>TRBJ1-3|NA|TRBV19|NA
TGTGCCAGTAGTCATCGGATAACGGCCTCAGGAAACACCATATATTTT
CASSHRITASGNTIYF
>TRBJ2-1|TRBD1|TRBV4-3|NA
TGCGCCAGCAGCCAAAGACAGGGTGGTGAGCAGTTCTTC
CASSQRQGGEQFF
>TRBJ1-1|TRBD1|TRBV4-1|NA
TGCGCCAGCAGCCTCCGACAGGGCACCTTCCCGGACACTGAAGCTTTCTTT
CASSLRQGTFPDTEAFF
>TRBJ2-3|NA|TRBV9|NA
TGTGCCAGCAGCCCCCGGGGGGCAGGCACAGATACGCAGTATTTT
CASSPRGAGTDTQYF
>TRBJ1-1|NA|TRBV2|NA
TGTGCCACCACCCCGGGAGCGAACACTGAAGCTTTCTTT
CATTPGANTEAFF
>TRBJ2-5|NA|TRBV5-1|NA
TGCGCCAGCAGCTCGCAAGGGACTCAGGAAGAGACCCAGTACTTC
CASSSQGTQEETQYF
>TRBJ1-1|NA|TRBV10-3|NA
TGTGCCATCAACGAATTACAGGGAGGAGCTGAAGCTTTCTTT
CAINELQGGAEAFF
>TRBJ1-5|TRBD1|TRBV28|NA
TGTGCCAGCAGTTTTACTAGGGCTCGGACAGGGGAGGGACAGCCCCAGCATTTT
CASSFTRARTGEGQPQHF
>TRBJ2-7|NA|TRBV4-3|NA
TGCGCCAGCAGCCAAGATACCAGGTTAGAGCAGTACTTC
CASSQDTRLEQYF
>TRBJ2-7|NA|TRBV21-1|NA
TGTGCCAGCAGCAAAGGAGGACAGGCCGCCTCCTACGAGCAGTACTTC
CASSKGGQAASYEQYF
>TRBJ2-1|NA|TRBV9|NA
TGTGCCAGCAGCGTAGTCGGGAGAGGGGCCTACAATGAGCAGTTCTTC
CASSVVGRGAYNEQFF
>TRBJ2-7|TRBD1|TRBV9|NA
TGTGCCAGCAGCGTAGGACAGGGGGCACCCTACGAGCAGTACTTC
CASSVGQGAPYEQYF
>TRBJ2-5|NA|TRBV28|once
TGTGCCAGCAACCCAGGGGGGCTTCAAGAGACCCAGTACTTC
CASNPGGLQETQYF
>TRBJ1-1|NA|TRBV30|medium-sized
TGTGCCTGGAGTGTAGTCGGAATGAACACTGAAGCTTTCTTT
CAWSVVGMNTEAFF
>TRBJ1-1|NA|TRBV7-2|NA
TGTGCCAGCAGCATCGGGCCCGGTGGGAACACTGAAGCTTTCTTT
CASSIGPGGNTEAFF